This record looks at one T cell receptor beta chain sequence and its context. Its target is unknown. The data were obtained in a study of response to subunit inactivated influenza vaccine. Study-wide results and caveats: After each seasonal influenza vaccination, few new T cells are recruited, the authors suggested.

Germline CDR1 reads MNHNS; CDR2 reads SASEGT. V gave up 7 bases and J gave up 5 bases, with 17 bases separating them. The length of the CDR3 is 15 residues. Via MiXCR, TCRdb re-called the RT-PCR reads, giving one row per CDR3 protein. This sample has 500,000 to 600,000 distinct CDR3 sequences, with approximately 12% found just once. The chain is built from TRBV6-1 and TRBJ2-2; either TRBD1 or TRBD2 may fit D (5 bases each). This TCR came from a man aged 50 to 60 who received an inactivated influenza vaccine. The sample in question was PBMCs from blood, obtained on the day of vaccination. This chain's CDR3 is CASIMGRWGTGELFF. In DNA form, the CDR3 reads TGTGCCAGCATCATGGGACGGTGGGGAACCGGGGAGCTGTTTTTT.